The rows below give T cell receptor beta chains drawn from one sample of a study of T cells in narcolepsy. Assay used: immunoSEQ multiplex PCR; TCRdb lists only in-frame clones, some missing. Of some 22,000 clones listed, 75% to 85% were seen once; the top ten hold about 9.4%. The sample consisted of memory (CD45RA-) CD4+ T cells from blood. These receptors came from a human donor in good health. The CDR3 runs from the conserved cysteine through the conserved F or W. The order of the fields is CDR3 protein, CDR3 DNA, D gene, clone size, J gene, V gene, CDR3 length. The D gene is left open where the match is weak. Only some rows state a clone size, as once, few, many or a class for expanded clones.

CDR3: CASNNYNEQFF
DNA: TGTGCCAGCAACAATTACAATGAGCAGTTCTTC
D: -
size: few
J: TRBJ2-1
V: TRBV7-9
length: 11

CDR3: CASSAGTPGTQYF
DNA: TGTGCCAGCAGCGCCGGGACGCCGGGGACCCAGTACTTC
D: -
size: -
J: TRBJ2-5
V: TRBV9
length: 13

CDR3: CASSLERTFYNEQFF
DNA: TGTGCCAGCAGCTTAGAACGGACTTTCTACAATGAGCAGTTCTTC
D: -
size: -
J: TRBJ2-1
V: TRBV7-2
length: 15

CDR3: CASSMASGRSLTGELFF
DNA: TGCGCCAGTAGTATGGCTAGCGGGAGGTCCCTCACCGGGGAGCTGTTTTTT
D: TRBD2
size: -
J: TRBJ2-2
V: TRBV19
length: 17

CDR3: CASSLLPGEMGEQYF
DNA: TGTGCCAGCAGCCTCCTCCCGGGGGAGATGGGCGAGCAGTACTTC
D: -
size: -
J: TRBJ2-7
V: TRBV9
length: 15

CDR3: CASRLAGEQFF
DNA: TGTGCCAGCAGACTAGCGGGCGAGCAGTTCTTC
D: TRBD2
size: -
J: TRBJ2-1
V: TRBV6-1
length: 11

CDR3: CASSLPSGPTDTQYF
DNA: TGTGCCAGCAGCTTACCGTCAGGTCCCACAGATACGCAGTATTTT
D: -
size: -
J: TRBJ2-3
V: TRBV7-8
length: 15

CDR3: CASSLGEVTDTQYF
DNA: TGCGCCAGCAGCTTGGGCGAAGTTACAGATACGCAGTATTTT
D: -
size: -
J: TRBJ2-3
V: TRBV5-1
length: 14

CDR3: CASSLDFLLGNEQYF
DNA: TGTGCCAGCAGCTTGGACTTCCTACTAGGGAACGAGCAGTACTTC
D: -
size: -
J: TRBJ2-7
V: TRBV7-3
length: 15

CDR3: CASSLRAGAGEQYF
DNA: TGTGCCAGCAGCTTAAGAGCGGGAGCGGGCGAGCAGTACTTC
D: TRBD2
size: -
J: TRBJ2-7
V: TRBV7-9
length: 14

CDR3: CASSLNRGAEAFF
DNA: TGCGCCAGCAGCCTAAACAGGGGGGCTGAAGCTTTCTTT
D: TRBD1
size: once
J: TRBJ1-1
V: TRBV4-3
length: 13

CDR3: CASGQVTQETQYF
DNA: TGTGCCAGCGGACAGGTGACACAAGAGACCCAGTACTTC
D: TRBD1
size: -
J: TRBJ2-5
V: TRBV7-6
length: 13

CDR3: CTSSQWERERNNEQFF
DNA: TGCACCAGCAGCCAATGGGAGCGGGAGAGGAACAATGAGCAGTTCTTC
D: -
size: once
J: TRBJ2-1
V: TRBV1
length: 16

CDR3: CASSRPGGLGYTF
DNA: TGTGCCAGCAGTCGACCCGGGGGGTTGGGCTACACCTTC
D: -
size: -
J: TRBJ1-2
V: TRBV27
length: 13

CDR3: CASSPRTGKAGNTIYF
DNA: TGTGCCAGCAGCCCGCGGACAGGGAAGGCTGGAAACACCATATATTTT
D: TRBD1
size: -
J: TRBJ1-3
V: TRBV14
length: 16